This entry lists 3 T cell receptor beta chains sequenced from one sample in a study of cytomegalovirus exposure and HLA in healthy donors. This PCR relied on a set of 60 Vbeta primers and 13 Jbeta primers. Sequencing was performed with immunoSEQ multiplex PCR; in TCRdb, only in-frame clones are kept and a portion is missing. The table includes about 140,000 clones, 70% to 80% detected once. Sequenced: PBMCs. The receptors were sampled from a female donor in good health and CMV-seronegative.

V gene TRBV4-1 combines with J gene TRBJ1-5; D is unresolved. Germline-derived CDR1 and CDR2 are MGHRA and YSYEKL. The CDR3 is 13 amino acids. The V end was cut by 3 bases, the J end by 4 bases, with 7 bases between. In DNA, the CDR3 is TGCGCCAGCAGCCAGGACTCTAATCAGCCCCAGCATTTT. Amino acids: CASSQDSNQPQHF.

The V call is TRBV9, the J call TRBJ2-3; 8 bases fit TRBD2. CDR3 size: 16 residues. The V segment lost 0 bases and the J segment 4 bases; nucleotides outside the gene matches: 7. The V gene's germline CDR1 is SGDLS and CDR2 YYNGEE. Here the CDR3 reads CASSVASGGPSDTQYF. CDR3 in DNA: TGTGCCAGCAGCGTAGCGTCGGGAGGGCCCTCAGATACGCAGTATTTT.

V gene TRBV30 combines with J gene TRBJ1-1; possibly TRBD1 for D (6 bases). Trimming stripped 5 bases from V and 6 bases from J, with 13 bases between. This CDR3 has 12 residues. Germline values: CDR1 GTSNPN, CDR2 SVGIG (reference sequence). For the CDR3, the DNA is TGTGCCTGGGGGAGGGGGGCGGCTGAAGCTTTCTTT. This gives the protein CAWGRGAAEAFF. The full variable domain, with the rest looked up from reference TRBV30 and TRBJ1-1, is SQTIHQWPATLVQPVGSPLSLECTVEGTSNPNLYWYRQAAGRGLQLLFYSVGIGQISSEVPQNLSASRPQDRQFILSSKKLLLSDSGFYLCAWGRGAAEAFFGQGTRLTVV.